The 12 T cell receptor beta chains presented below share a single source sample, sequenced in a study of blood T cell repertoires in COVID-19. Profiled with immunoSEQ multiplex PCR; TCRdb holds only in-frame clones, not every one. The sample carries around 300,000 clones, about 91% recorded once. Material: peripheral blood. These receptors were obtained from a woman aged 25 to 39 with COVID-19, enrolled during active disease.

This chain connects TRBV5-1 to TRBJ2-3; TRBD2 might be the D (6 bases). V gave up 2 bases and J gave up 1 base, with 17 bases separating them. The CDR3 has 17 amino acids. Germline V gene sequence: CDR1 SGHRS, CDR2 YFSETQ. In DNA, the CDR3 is TGCGCCAGCAGCTTCCCTTTGCGGGGCTACCGCACAGATACGCAGTATTTT. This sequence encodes CASSFPLRGYRTDTQYF. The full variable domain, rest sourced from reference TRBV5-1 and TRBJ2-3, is KAGVTQTPRYLIKTRGQQVTLSCSPISGHRSVSWYQQTPGQGLQFLFEYFSETQRNKGNFPGRFSGRQFSNSRSEMNVSTLELGDSALYLCASSFPLRGYRTDTQYFGPGTRLTVL.

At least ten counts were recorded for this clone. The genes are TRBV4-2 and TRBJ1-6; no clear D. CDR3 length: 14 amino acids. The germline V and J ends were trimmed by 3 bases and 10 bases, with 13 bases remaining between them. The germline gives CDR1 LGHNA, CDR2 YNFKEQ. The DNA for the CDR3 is TGTGCCAGCAGCCAGCATGTCGAGCGATCACCCCTCCACTTT. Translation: CASSQHVERSPLHF.

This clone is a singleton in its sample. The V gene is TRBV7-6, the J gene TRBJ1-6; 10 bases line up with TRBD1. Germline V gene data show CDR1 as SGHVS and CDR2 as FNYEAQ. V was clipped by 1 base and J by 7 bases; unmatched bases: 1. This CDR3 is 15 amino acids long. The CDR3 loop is CASSLGQGANSPLHF. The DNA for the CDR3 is TGTGCCAGCAGCTTAGGACAGGGGGCAAATTCACCCCTCCACTTT.

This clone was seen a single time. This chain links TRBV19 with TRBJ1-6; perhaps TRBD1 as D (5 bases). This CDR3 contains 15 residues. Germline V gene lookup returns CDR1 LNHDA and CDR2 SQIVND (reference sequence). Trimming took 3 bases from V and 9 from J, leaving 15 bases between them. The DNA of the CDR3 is TGTGCCAGTAGTATGGCGTGGGGGGGAAGTTCACCCCTCCACTTT. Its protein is CASSMAWGGSSPLHF. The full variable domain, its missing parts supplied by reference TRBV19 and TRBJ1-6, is DGGITQSPKYLFRKEGQNVTLSCEQNLNHDAMYWYRQDPGQGLRLIYYSQIVNDFQKGDIAEGYSVSREKKESFPLTVTSAQKNPTAFYLCASSMAWGGSSPLHFGNGTRLTVT.

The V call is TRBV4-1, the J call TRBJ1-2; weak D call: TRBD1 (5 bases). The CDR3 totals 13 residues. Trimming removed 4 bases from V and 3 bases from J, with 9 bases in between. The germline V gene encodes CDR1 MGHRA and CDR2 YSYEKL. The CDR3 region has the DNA TGCGCCAGCAGCCCGCAGGGCCACTATGGCTACACCTTC. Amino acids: CASSPQGHYGYTF.

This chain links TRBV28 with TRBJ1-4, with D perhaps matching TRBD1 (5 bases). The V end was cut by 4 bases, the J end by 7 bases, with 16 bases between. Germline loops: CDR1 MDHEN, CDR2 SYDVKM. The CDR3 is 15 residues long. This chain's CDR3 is CASSSPGGVGEKLFF. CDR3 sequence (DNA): TGTGCCAGCAGTTCCCCCGGGGGGGTCGGTGAAAAACTGTTTTTT.

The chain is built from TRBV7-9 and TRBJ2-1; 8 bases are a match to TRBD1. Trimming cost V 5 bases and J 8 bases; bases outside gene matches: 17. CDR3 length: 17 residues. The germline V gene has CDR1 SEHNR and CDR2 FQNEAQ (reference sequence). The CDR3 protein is CASSTRTGLGIGYEQFF. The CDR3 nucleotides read TGTGCCAGCAGCACTCGGACAGGGCTGGGAATTGGCTATGAGCAGTTCTTC.

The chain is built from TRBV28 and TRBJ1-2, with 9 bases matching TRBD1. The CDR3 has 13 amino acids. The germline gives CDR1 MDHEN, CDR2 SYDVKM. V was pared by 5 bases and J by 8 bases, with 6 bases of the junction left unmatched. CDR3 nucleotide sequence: TGTGCCAGCAGTACGACAGGGGGGGAGGGCTACACCTTC. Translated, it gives CASSTTGGEGYTF.

The CDR3 region is CASSVGTLNTGELFF. CDR3 in DNA: TGTGCCAGCAGCGTAGGGACATTGAACACCGGGGAGCTGTTTTTT. The V gene is TRBV9, the J gene TRBJ2-2; D perhaps matches TRBD1 (5 bases). The CDR3 is made up of 15 amino acids. V was shortened by 0 bases and J by 1 base, with 7 bases between the two germline ends. Germline CDR1 SGDLS, CDR2 YYNGEE.

The CDR3 DNA sequence: TGTGCCAGCAGTCCCGGGACAGGGTATCCTGGGGCCAACGTCCTGACTTTC. This encodes CASSPGTGYPGANVLTF. The chain employs TRBV27 and TRBJ2-6; 9 positions agree with TRBD1. The CDR3 length is 17 residues. Per the germline V gene, CDR1 is MNHEY and CDR2 is SMNVEV (reference sequence). V trimming: 5 bases; J trimming: 2 bases; junction bases outside the gene matches: 7. Full variable domain (remainder filled in from reference TRBV27 and TRBJ2-6): EAQVTQNPRYLITVTGKKLTVTCSQNMNHEYMSWYRQDPGLGLRQIYYSMNVEVTDKGDVPEGYKVSRKEKRNFPLILESPSPNQTSLYFCASSPGTGYPGANVLTFGAGSRLTVL.

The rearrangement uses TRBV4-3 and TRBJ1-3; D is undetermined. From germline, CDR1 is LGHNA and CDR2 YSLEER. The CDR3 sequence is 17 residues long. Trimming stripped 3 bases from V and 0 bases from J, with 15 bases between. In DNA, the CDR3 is TGCGCCAGCAGCCAGACCAGGACGGAGGTCTCTGGAAACACCATATATTTT. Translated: CASSQTRTEVSGNTIYF.

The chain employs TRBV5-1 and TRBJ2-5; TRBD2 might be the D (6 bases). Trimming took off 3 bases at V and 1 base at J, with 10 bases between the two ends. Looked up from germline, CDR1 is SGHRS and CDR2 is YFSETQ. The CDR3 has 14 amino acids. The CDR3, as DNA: TGCGCCAGCAGCTCGGGACTGGGCCAAGAGACCCAGTACTTC. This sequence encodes CASSSGLGQETQYF.